The 23 T cell receptor beta chains in this list originate from one sample, sequenced in a study of blood T cell repertoires in COVID-19. Only in-frame clones appear in the TCRdb table, and some are missing; sequencing was by immunoSEQ multiplex PCR. The table has 250,000 or so clones, 70% to 90% seen once. Sequencing used peripheral blood. The receptor set was obtained from a woman between 25 and 40 years old with active or convalescent COVID-19.

The gene calls are TRBV7-2 and TRBJ1-2; D call uncertain. V lost 1 base and J 8 bases, leaving 17 bases between the germline ends. The CDR3 is made up of 15 amino acids. Germline CDR1 is SGHTA and CDR2 is FQGNSA. The CDR3 loop reads CASSLGARPAAGYTF. In nucleotides, the CDR3 is TGTGCCAGCAGCTTAGGGGCCAGGCCCGCCGCGGGCTACACCTTC. The full variable domain, with the rest looked up from reference TRBV7-2 and TRBJ1-2, is GAGVSQSPSNKVTEKGKDVELRCDPISGHTALYWYRQSLGQGLEFLIYFQGNSAPDKSGLPSDRFSAERTGGSVSTLTIQRTQQEDSAVYLCASSLGARPAAGYTFGSGTRLTVV.

With regard to this clone: Additional DNA sequences in this sample encode the identical CDR3. The rearrangement joins TRBV27 to TRBJ1-6; no clear D gene. With 0 bases removed from V and 8 bases from J, the gap between germline ends came to 5 bases. Germline loops: CDR1 MNHEY, CDR2 SMNVEV (reference sequence). The CDR3 is made up of 13 amino acids. The CDR3 loop is CASSLSSDSPLHF. The DNA for the CDR3 is TGTGCCAGCAGTTTATCTTCTGATTCACCCCTCCACTTT.

Here the CDR3 reads CASTRTGHSYGYTF. In DNA, the CDR3 is TGTGCCAGCACTCGGACAGGGCATAGCTATGGCTACACCTTC. The rearrangement links TRBV28 to TRBJ1-2, with 8 bases lining up with TRBD1. The V and J ends lost 7 bases and 4 bases, in that order; junction bases with no gene match: 8. Germline V gives CDR1 MDHEN, CDR2 SYDVKM. The CDR3 covers 14 residues.

This clone is a singleton in its sample. V usage is TRBV5-5 and J usage is TRBJ1-5; TRBD1 matches at 7 bases. Germline V lookup: CDR1 SGHKS, CDR2 YYEKEE (reference sequence). V lost 1 base, J lost 0 bases, and 7 bases stayed unmatched. The CDR3 runs 17 residues. The CDR3 nucleotides read TGTGCCAGCAGCTTGCGAGGGGGCGCCTATAGCAATCAGCCCCAGCATTTT. The encoded protein is CASSLRGGAYSNQPQHF.

The chain employs TRBV6-5 and TRBJ2-7; 7 bases line up with TRBD1. This CDR3 region has 13 residues. Germline V gives CDR1 MNHEY, CDR2 SVGAGI. The V and J ends lost 4 bases and 6 bases, in that order; junction bases with no gene match: 6. CDR3: CASSSITGVEQYF. Written as DNA, the CDR3 is TGTGCCAGCAGTTCGATCACAGGGGTCGAGCAGTACTTC.

The V call is TRBV19, the J call TRBJ1-6, with no clear D. Germline V gene lookup returns CDR1 LNHDA and CDR2 SQIVND (reference sequence). CDR3 length equals 15 residues. V dropped 2 bases and J dropped 4 bases, with 9 bases sitting between them. The CDR3 reads CASSISRNYNSPLHF. CDR3 in DNA: TGTGCCAGTAGTATATCCAGGAATTATAATTCACCCCTCCACTTT.

The V gene is TRBV5-1, the J gene TRBJ1-2; 8 nucleotides align to TRBD1. CDR3 length equals 14 residues. V lost 0 bases and J lost 6; bases outside the gene matches: 4. Looked up from germline, CDR1 is SGHRS and CDR2 is YFSETQ. The CDR3 nucleotides are TGCGCCAGCAGCTTGGCACAGGGGGGGAATGGCTACACCTTC. Translation gives CASSLAQGGNGYTF.

V usage is TRBV24-1 and J usage is TRBJ2-3; possibly TRBD2 for D (7 bases). CDR1 is KGHDR and CDR2 is SFDVKD in the germline V gene. The CDR3 is 13 amino acids. Trimming pared 10 bases from V and 3 bases from J, leaving 13 bases between. The chain's CDR3 is CATGGGRTDTQYF. The CDR3 bases are TGTGCCACTGGGGGGGGCCGAACAGATACGCAGTATTTT.

The chain links TRBV28 to TRBJ2-5; D unclear. Trimming pared 1 base from V and 2 bases from J, leaving 17 bases between. The CDR3 loop spans 17 amino acids. Germline V gives CDR1 MDHEN, CDR2 SYDVKM. CDR3 nucleotide sequence: TGTGCCAGCAGTTTATCCGCCCAAGCCCCCCTTCAAGAGACCCAGTACTTC. It yields the protein CASSLSAQAPLQETQYF.

About this clone itself: Other DNA sequences in this specimen translate into the identical CDR3. The chain has TRBV7-9 and TRBJ2-1; 11 bases match TRBD2. The CDR3 extends over 15 amino acids. Germline CDR1 SEHNR, CDR2 FQNEAQ (reference sequence). Losses at the gene ends were 2 bases for V and 3 bases for J; bases not matched to a gene: 0. The chain's CDR3 is CASSLTSGGYNEQFF. CDR3 nucleotide sequence: TGTGCCAGCAGCTTAACTAGCGGGGGCTACAATGAGCAGTTCTTC. The variable domain in full, with the rest retrieved from reference TRBV7-9 and TRBJ2-1, is DTGVSQNPRHKITKRGQNVTFRCDPISEHNRLYWYRQTLGQGPEFLTYFQNEAQLEKSRLLSDRFSAERPKGSFSTLEIQRTEQGDSAMYLCASSLTSGGYNEQFFGPGTRLTVL.

The V gene is TRBV27, the J gene TRBJ2-7; 7 bases fit TRBD2. V lost 6 bases to trimming and J lost 6 bases; unmatched junction nucleotides: 11. This CDR3 is built from 14 residues. Germline CDR1 and CDR2: MNHEY and SMNVEV (reference sequence). In DNA, the CDR3 is TGTGCCAGCAGCCCGACACCCTCGGGGGGCGAGCAGTACTTC. As protein: CASSPTPSGGEQYF.

Comment on this clone: One junction end does not reproduce the germline sequence, and a read error may be involved. V usage is TRBV3-1 (or the pseudogene TRBV3-2) and J usage is TRBJ1-1; a possible D gene is TRBD1 (5 bases). The germline V gene encodes CDR1 LGHDT and CDR2 YNNKEL (reference sequence). This CDR3 spans 15 amino acids. This chain's CDR3 is CASSQEGVMNAEAFF. In nucleotides, the CDR3 is TGTGCCAGCAGCCAAGAAGGGGTTATGAACGCTGAAGCTTTCTTT.

The chain has TRBV18 and TRBJ2-1; maybe TRBD2 (6 bases). The germline gives CDR1 KGHSH, CDR2 LQKENI. This CDR3 is 15 amino acids long. The V gene lost 5 bases and the J gene lost 9 bases, with 20 bases spanning the gap. CDR3 nucleotide sequence: TGTGCCAGCTCATTACGACTAGACCCTTCCAGTGAGCAGTTCTTC. This encodes CASSLRLDPSSEQFF.

V gene TRBV6-5 combines with J gene TRBJ2-2; D is ambiguous. This CDR3 contains 15 residues. Germline CDR1 and CDR2: MNHEY and SVGAGI. V was shortened by 4 bases and J by 0 bases, with 9 bases between the two germline ends. The CDR3 nucleotides read TGTGCCAGCAGTTGGCAGGCAGCGAACACCGGGGAGCTGTTTTTT. Amino acids: CASSWQAANTGELFF.

This chain joins TRBV29-1 and TRBJ2-1; the match to TRBD1 covers 7 bases. V was pared by 1 base and J by 2 bases, with 2 bases of the junction left unmatched. The CDR3 is 14 residues long. Germline V gives CDR1 SQVTM, CDR2 ANQGSEA. The CDR3 loop reads CSVEGQGTYNEQFF. CDR3 coding DNA: TGCAGCGTTGAAGGACAGGGTACCTACAATGAGCAGTTCTTC.

The chain is built from TRBV23-1 and TRBJ1-3; TRBD1 matches 7 bases. TRBV23-1 is an ORF for which the function is uncertain. V was clipped by 0 bases and J by 2 bases; unmatched bases: 19. The CDR3 is 21 amino acids. CDR3 loop: CASSQSRRCRKGDSAGNTIYF. The CDR3 DNA sequence: TGCGCCAGCAGTCAATCCCGTCGCTGCCGGAAGGGGGACAGCGCTGGAAACACCATATATTTT.

The V call is TRBV6-5, the J call TRBJ1-2; D might be TRBD1 (5 bases). CDR3 length: 16 amino acids. The ends were cut back, 1 base at V and 0 bases at J, with 12 bases in the middle. Germline loops: CDR1 MNHEY, CDR2 SVGAGI. The CDR3 nucleotides read TGTGCCAGCAGTTACTTATCGAAGGGGACTAACTATGGCTACACCTTC. Amino acids: CASSYLSKGTNYGYTF.

This rearrangement joins TRBV5-1 to TRBJ1-5; D gene uncertain. Germline V gene lookup returns CDR1 SGHRS and CDR2 YFSETQ. This CDR3 spans 16 amino acids. V gave up 2 bases and J gave up 0 bases, with 12 bases separating them. Here the CDR3 reads CASSLSNSYSNQPQHF. In nucleotides, the CDR3 is TGCGCCAGCAGCTTAAGTAATTCCTATAGCAATCAGCCCCAGCATTTT.

This sequence joins TRBV9 and TRBJ2-1; D not resolved. The V and J ends lost 3 bases and 7 bases respectively, with 8 bases between them. The CDR3 loop spans 12 amino acids. The germline CDR1 and CDR2 sequences are SGDLS and YYNGEE. The DNA for the CDR3 is TGTGCCAGCAGCGGTCTAAAAAATGAGCAGTTCTTC. It translates to CASSGLKNEQFF.

The genes are TRBV5-4 and TRBJ1-6; D perhaps matches TRBD1 (5 bases). The germline gives CDR1 SGHNT, CDR2 YYREEE (reference sequence). V dropped 4 bases and J dropped 6 bases, with 14 bases sitting between them. The CDR3 runs 15 residues. CDR3 loop: CASSRDRGGNSPLHF. The CDR3 DNA is TGTGCCAGCAGCCGGGACCGGGGGGGTAATTCACCCCTCCACTTT.

V gene TRBV30 combines with J gene TRBJ2-5, with D possibly matching TRBD2 (5 bases). Germline V gene lookup returns CDR1 GTSNPN and CDR2 SVGIG (reference sequence). The CDR3 contains 15 residues. Trimming shortened V by 0 bases and J by 4 bases, and 15 bases separated the two germline ends. DNA of the CDR3: TGTGCCTGGAGTGTAGGAGGCCCGGGCAGAGAGACCCAGTACTTC. Its translation is CAWSVGGPGRETQYF.

The chain is built from TRBV2 and TRBJ2-2; 11 positions match TRBD2. The CDR3 runs 17 residues. Germline V gene data show CDR1 as SNHLY and CDR2 as FYNNEI. Trimming cost V 7 bases and J 0 bases; bases outside gene matches: 7. The DNA for the CDR3 is TGTGCCAGCACCCGCTCGGGACTAGCGGCGAACACCGGGGAGCTGTTTTTT. Its translation is CASTRSGLAANTGELFF.

The chain uses TRBV10-3 and TRBJ1-2; TRBD1 is a possible D gene (5 bases). The CDR3 is 14 amino acids. The germline V gene has CDR1 ENHRY and CDR2 SYGVKD. V shed 6 bases and J shed 8 bases, with 19 bases lying between them. The CDR3 coding sequence is TGTGCCATCAGACTGACAACCGGGGGTGACGGCTACACCTTC. Protein sequence: CAIRLTTGGDGYTF.